This entry features one T cell receptor beta chain sequence. This clonotype counts as medium-sized (0.01 to 0.1%). Its antigen is unknown. No quality values exist for individual bases; no much larger clone is one base distant. This sample was included in a study of T cell repertoires in aging, cancer and after chemotherapy (dated by TCRdb to the late 2010s). For context, the study as a whole: Six donor age groups were covered, ranging from 30 or younger up to 70 or older, and each group contained at least three individuals. TCR repertoires from healthy donor controls were recorded over periods of several months to years and showed clear clonal overlap between repeated samplings. Roughly 9 million TCR reads were contained in the full dataset. The study profiled peripheral blood TCR beta repertoires from healthy donors and cancer patients to examine immunoaging and T cell reconstitution after chemotherapy. Alongside around 98 healthy donors serving as a reference group, the cohort included roughly 220 cancer patients, of whom some 91 had hematological cancers and around 120 had solid cancers. The paper's findings and limits, for the study overall: Compared with age-matched healthy donors, untreated patients with either hematological or solid cancers had significantly lower TCR diversity in the blood along with higher clonality. According to the authors, the repertoire data do not permit conclusions about immunological memory after chemotherapy. In healthy donors, the decline in TCR diversity with age was mainly explained by loss of richness, whereas in cancer patients loss of evenness was also found to contribute. In both cancer cohorts, the median generation probability rose over the chemotherapy interval, which suggests that the repertoire was reconstituted through rebound thymic output.

TCR beta rearrangements were amplified from genomic DNA isolated from peripheral blood, not from sorted cells or RNA. Rearranged TRB sequences spanning V, D and J segments were amplified in a multiplex touch-down PCR with a mixed TRB-A/B primer pool. Illumina adapters and sample indices were attached to the amplicons in two consecutive PCR reactions using Phusion HS II polymerase. Amplicons were gel-purified using the NucleoSpin Gel and PCR Clean-up kit and were subsequently checked with Qubit and an Agilent 2100 Bioanalyzer. Sequencing of the libraries was done on an Illumina MiSeq with paired-end, single-indexed 600-cycle runs. The source study handled its data this way. TRB sequences were processed with MiXCR versions 2.12 and 3.0.5. A clone was defined as each unique CDR3 nucleotide sequence, and only productive sequences supported by at least two reads were kept. Repertoire metrics included Shannon diversity, evenness, clonality (one minus evenness), and alpha-parameterized diversity profiles from alpha 0 to 5. The IGoR algorithm was used to calculate generation probabilities of clones in the paired pre- and post-chemotherapy samples. In-frame beta chains were kept once TCRdb had trimmed the public reads at Q25 with fastp and called clones with MiXCR. Every CDR3 protein is listed once, alongside the most common genes and DNA of its rows. TCRdb assigned the V and J calls; the authors' analysis was not used. The sample table records approximately 13,000 distinct CDR3 sequences; less than 30% of these occur just once. About 3% of the sample lies in the top ten.

Reading the germline V gene gives CDR1 SGHTA and CDR2 FQGNSA. The cysteine opens and the phenylalanine closes a CDR3 of 14 amino acids. The read is trimmed to its CDR3 DNA, 42 bases read in frame from base 1. Relative to germline, V is missing 5 bases and J is missing 7 bases, with 6 bases of the junction outside any gene match. The material sequenced was blood. This sequence originates from a human donor in good health. The sequence is built from TRBV7-2 and TRBJ1-2, with 11 bases in between that match TRBD1. The CDR3 protein is CASSGWDRGTGYTF. The DNA sequence is TGTGCCAGCAGCGGCTGGGACAGGGGGACTGGCTACACCTTC.